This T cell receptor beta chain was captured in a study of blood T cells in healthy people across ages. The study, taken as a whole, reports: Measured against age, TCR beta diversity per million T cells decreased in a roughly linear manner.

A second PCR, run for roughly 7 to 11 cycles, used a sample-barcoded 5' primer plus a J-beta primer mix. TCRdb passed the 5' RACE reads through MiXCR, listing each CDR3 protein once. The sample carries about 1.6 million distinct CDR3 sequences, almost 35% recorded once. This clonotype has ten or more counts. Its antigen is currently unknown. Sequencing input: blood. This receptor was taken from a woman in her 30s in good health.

The CDR3: CSTTSGVDTQYF. In DNA, the CDR3 is TGCTCAACCACGTCGGGTGTGGATACGCAGTATTTT. The chain carries TRBV29-1 and TRBJ2-3; D unclear. CDR3 length: 12 residues. Germline CDR1 reads SQVTM; CDR2 reads ANQGSEA.